These T cell receptor beta chains were read from a single sample in a study of identical twins. TCRdb reprocessed the 5' RACE reads with MiXCR, giving one entry per CDR3 protein. The sample includes about 530,000 distinct CDR3 sequences, about 22% of them seen just once. A further study also used this sample, focusing on yellow fever vaccine responses in identical twins.

Sequenced material: CD4+ T cells sorted from blood. These receptors all stem from a woman aged 18-29 years in good health. CDR3s include the opening cysteine and the closing phenylalanine or tryptophan. A D gene is named only where the DNA matches it firmly. Size is stated for part of the rows, as once, few or many counts, or as a class when the clone is expanded.

clone size	D gene	V gene	J gene	CDR3 protein	CDR3 DNA
-	-	TRBV11-3	TRBJ2-3	CASSLGGGQRADTQYF	TGTGCCAGCAGCTTAGGGGGCGGGCAGCGGGCAGATACGCAGTATTTT
few	-	TRBV18	TRBJ2-1	CASSAPRAIDEQFF	TGTGCCAGCTCAGCCCCGAGGGCGATTGATGAGCAGTTCTTC
few	-	TRBV5-6	TRBJ1-2	CASSIPVDYGYTF	TGTGCCAGCAGCATTCCGGTAGACTATGGCTACACCTTC
-	TRBD2	TRBV7-3	TRBJ2-1	CASSATSGSSEQFF	TGTGCCAGCAGCGCAACTAGCGGGAGTAGTGAGCAGTTCTTC
-	-	TRBV3-1	TRBJ2-7	CASSQAPGTNYEQYF	TGTGCCAGCAGCCAAGCCCCCGGGACGAACTACGAGCAGTACTTC
-	-	TRBV25-1	TRBJ2-5	CASSESHKTSGTQYF	TGTGCCAGCAGTGAATCCCACAAGACATCGGGGACCCAGTACTTC
-	-	TRBV15	TRBJ2-7	CATSTRGAAYEQYF	TGTGCCACCAGCACCAGGGGGGCAGCCTACGAGCAGTACTTC
-	TRBD2	TRBV12-3/TRBV12-4	TRBJ2-5	CASSLRSGSGETQYF	TGTGCCAGCAGTTTGAGGAGCGGGAGCGGGGAGACCCAGTACTTC
many	TRBD1	TRBV6-1	TRBJ1-5	CASNGQGSGNQPQHF	TGTGCCAGCAATGGACAGGGATCGGGCAATCAGCCCCAGCATTTT
many	-	TRBV5-4	TRBJ2-1	CASSLRDYNEQFF	TGTGCCAGCAGCTTAAGGGACTACAATGAGCAGTTCTTC
once	-	TRBV24-1	TRBJ1-2	CATSDLSGYTF	TGTGCCACCAGTGATTTATCTGGCTACACCTTC